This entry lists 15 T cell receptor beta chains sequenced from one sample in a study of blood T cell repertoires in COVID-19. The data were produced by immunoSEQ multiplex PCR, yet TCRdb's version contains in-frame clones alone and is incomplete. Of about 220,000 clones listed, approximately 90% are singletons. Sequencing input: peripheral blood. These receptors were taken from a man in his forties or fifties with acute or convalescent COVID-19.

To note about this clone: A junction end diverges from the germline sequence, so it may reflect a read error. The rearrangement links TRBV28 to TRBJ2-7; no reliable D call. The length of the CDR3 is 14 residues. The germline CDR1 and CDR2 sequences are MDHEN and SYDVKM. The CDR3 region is CATSIHGHSYEQYF. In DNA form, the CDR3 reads TGTGCCACCAGCATACATGGGCACTCCTACGAGCAATACTTC.

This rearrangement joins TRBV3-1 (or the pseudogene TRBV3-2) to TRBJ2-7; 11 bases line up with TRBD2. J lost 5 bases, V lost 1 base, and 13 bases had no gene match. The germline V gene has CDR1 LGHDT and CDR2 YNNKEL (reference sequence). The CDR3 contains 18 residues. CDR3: CASSQGLAGGRKKNEQYF. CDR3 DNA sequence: TGTGCCAGCAGCCAAGGTCTAGCGGGGGGCAGAAAGAAAAACGAGCAGTACTTC.

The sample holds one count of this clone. In DNA form, the CDR3 reads TGTGCCAGCAGCTCCCCCGTACGAGGGATTAACTATGGCTACACCTTC. Amino acids: CASSSPVRGINYGYTF. J is TRBJ1-2 and V is TRBV27; D remains ambiguous. The ends were cut back, 6 bases at V and 1 base at J, with 18 bases in the middle. This CDR3 has 16 amino acids. Germline V gene data show CDR1 as MNHEY and CDR2 as SMNVEV (reference sequence).

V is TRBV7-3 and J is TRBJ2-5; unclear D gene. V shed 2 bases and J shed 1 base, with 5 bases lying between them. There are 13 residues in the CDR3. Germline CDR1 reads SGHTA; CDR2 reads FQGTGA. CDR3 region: CASSLYFQETQYF. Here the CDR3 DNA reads TGTGCCAGCAGCTTATACTTCCAAGAGACCCAGTACTTC.

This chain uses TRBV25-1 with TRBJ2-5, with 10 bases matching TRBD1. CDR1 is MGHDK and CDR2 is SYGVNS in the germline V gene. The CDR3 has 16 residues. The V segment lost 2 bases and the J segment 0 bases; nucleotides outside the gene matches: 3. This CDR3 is CASSEGTGEDQETQYF. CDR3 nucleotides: TGTGCCAGCAGTGAAGGGACAGGGGAGGACCAAGAGACCCAGTACTTC.

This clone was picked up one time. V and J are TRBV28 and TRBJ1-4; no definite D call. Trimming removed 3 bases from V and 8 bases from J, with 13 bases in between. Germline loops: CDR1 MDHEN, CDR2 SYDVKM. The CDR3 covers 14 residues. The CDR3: CASSFIRRVEKLFF. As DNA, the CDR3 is TGTGCCAGCAGTTTCATCCGACGGGTGGAAAAACTGTTTTTT.

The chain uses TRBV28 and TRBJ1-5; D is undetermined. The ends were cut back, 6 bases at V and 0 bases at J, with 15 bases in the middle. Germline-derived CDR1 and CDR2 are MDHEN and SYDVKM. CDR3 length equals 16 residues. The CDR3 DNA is TGTGCCAGCAGAAACGGCTTTCGGGATAGCAATCAGCCCCAGCATTTT. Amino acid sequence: CASRNGFRDSNQPQHF.

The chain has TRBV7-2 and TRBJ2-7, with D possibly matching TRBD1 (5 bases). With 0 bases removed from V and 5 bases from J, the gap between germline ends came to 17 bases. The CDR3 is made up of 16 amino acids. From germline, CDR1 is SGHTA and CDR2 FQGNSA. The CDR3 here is CASSLAPGAGLDEQYF. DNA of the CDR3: TGTGCCAGCAGCTTAGCGCCTGGGGCAGGGCTCGACGAGCAGTACTTC.

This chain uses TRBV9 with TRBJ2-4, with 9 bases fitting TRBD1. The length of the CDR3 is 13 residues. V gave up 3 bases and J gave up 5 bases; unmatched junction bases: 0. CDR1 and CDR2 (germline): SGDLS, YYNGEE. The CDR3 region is CASSGQGENIQYF. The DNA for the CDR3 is TGTGCCAGCAGCGGACAGGGGGAAAACATTCAGTACTTC.

CDR3 region: CASSSLVTNYGYTF. The CDR3 DNA sequence: TGTGCCAGCAGTTCCCTAGTAACTAACTATGGCTACACCTTC. V gene TRBV27 combines with J gene TRBJ1-2, with unresolved D. V lost 4 bases and J lost 0, with 9 bases in between. Germline V gives CDR1 MNHEY, CDR2 SMNVEV (reference sequence). The CDR3 runs 14 residues.

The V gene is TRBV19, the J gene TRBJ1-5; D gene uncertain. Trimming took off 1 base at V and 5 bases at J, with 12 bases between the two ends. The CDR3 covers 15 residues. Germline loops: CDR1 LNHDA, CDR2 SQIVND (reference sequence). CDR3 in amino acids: CASSIVTTFDQPQHF. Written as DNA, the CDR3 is TGTGCCAGTAGTATAGTCACTACTTTCGATCAGCCCCAGCATTTT.

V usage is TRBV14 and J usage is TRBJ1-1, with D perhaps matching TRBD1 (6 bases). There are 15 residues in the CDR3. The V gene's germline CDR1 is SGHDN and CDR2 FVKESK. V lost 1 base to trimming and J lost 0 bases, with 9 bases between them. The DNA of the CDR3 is TGTGCCAGCAGCCAAGCGGACAGCATGAACACTGAAGCTTTCTTT. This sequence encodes CASSQADSMNTEAFF.

CDR3 bases: TGTGCCACGAAAGGGACTAGCGGCTACGAGCAGTACTTC. Amino acids: CATKGTSGYEQYF. The chain joins TRBV24-1 to TRBJ2-7, with 11 bases aligning to TRBD2. The CDR3 runs to 13 residues. Per the germline V gene, CDR1 is KGHDR and CDR2 is SFDVKD. The V and J ends lost 10 bases and 3 bases, in that order; junction bases with no gene match: 4.

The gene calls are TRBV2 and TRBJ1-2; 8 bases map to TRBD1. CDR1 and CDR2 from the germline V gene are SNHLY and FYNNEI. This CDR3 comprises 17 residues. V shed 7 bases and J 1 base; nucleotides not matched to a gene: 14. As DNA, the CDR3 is TGTGCCAGCATTCAATTCCACCAACAGGGGGTTAACTATGGCTACACCTTC. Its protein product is CASIQFHQQGVNYGYTF.

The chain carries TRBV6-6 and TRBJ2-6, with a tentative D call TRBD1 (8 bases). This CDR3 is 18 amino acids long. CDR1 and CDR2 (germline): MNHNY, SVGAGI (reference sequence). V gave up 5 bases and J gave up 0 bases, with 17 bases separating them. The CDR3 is CASSQQGGPYSGANVLTF. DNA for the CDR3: TGTGCCAGCAGTCAACAGGGGGGGCCTTACTCTGGGGCCAACGTCCTGACTTTC.